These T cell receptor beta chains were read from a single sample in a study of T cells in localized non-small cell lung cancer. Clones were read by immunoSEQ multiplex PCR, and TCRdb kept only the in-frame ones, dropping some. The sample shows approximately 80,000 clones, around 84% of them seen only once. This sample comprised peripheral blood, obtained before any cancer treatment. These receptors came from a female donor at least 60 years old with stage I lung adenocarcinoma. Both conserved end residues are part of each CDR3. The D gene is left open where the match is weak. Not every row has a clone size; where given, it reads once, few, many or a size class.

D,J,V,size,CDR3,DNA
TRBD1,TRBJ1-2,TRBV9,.,CASSVGGTGYGYTF,TGTGCCAGCAGCGTAGGGGGGACAGGGTATGGCTACACCTTC
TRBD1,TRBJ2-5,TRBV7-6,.,CASSRTGTQETQYF,TGTGCCAGCAGCAGGACAGGGACCCAAGAGACCCAGTACTTC
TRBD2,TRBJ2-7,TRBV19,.,CASSRTSGPYEQYF,TGTGCCAGTAGTAGGACTAGCGGGCCATACGAGCAGTACTTC
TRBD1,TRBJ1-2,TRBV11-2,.,CASSWTGGLDYGYTF,TGTGCCAGCAGCTGGACAGGGGGCCTGGACTATGGCTACACCTTC
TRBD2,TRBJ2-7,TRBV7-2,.,CASSLRQAGMFEQYF,TGTGCCAGCAGCTTAAGGCAAGCGGGAATGTTTGAGCAGTACTTC
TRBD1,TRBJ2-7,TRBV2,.,CASSAGTGVEQYF,TGTGCCAGCAGTGCCGGGACAGGAGTCGAGCAGTACTTC
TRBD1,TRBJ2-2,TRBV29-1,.,CSALRGLSSSGELFF,TGCAGCGCTCTCAGGGGGCTTAGTTCCTCCGGGGAGCTGTTTTTT
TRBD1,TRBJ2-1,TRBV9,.,CASSETGSYYNEQFF,TGTGCCAGCAGCGAGACAGGGTCCTACTACAATGAGCAGTTCTTC
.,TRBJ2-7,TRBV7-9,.,CASSLGGAHSYEQYF,TGTGCCAGCAGCCTTGGGGGGGCCCACTCCTACGAGCAGTACTTC
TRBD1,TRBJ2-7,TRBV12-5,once,CASGSPNRGYEQYF,TGTGCTAGTGGTTCTCCCAACAGGGGTTACGAGCAGTACTTC
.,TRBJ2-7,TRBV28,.,CASIPGRYSYEQYF,TGTGCCAGCATCCCGGGCCGTTACTCCTACGAGCAGTACTTC
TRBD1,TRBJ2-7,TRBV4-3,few,CASSQDQTGTGYEQYF,TGCGCCAGCAGCCAAGACCAGACCGGGACAGGCTACGAGCAGTACTTC
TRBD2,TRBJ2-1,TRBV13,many,CASSIALAGEGNEQFF,TGTGCCAGCAGCATCGCCCTAGCGGGGGAGGGCAATGAGCAGTTCTTC
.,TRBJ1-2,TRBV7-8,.,CASSFFFREGYGYTF,TGTGCCAGCAGCTTTTTCTTCAGGGAGGGCTATGGCTACACCTTC
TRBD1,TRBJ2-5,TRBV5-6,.,CASSLGDRKETQYF,TGTGCCAGCAGCTTGGGGGACAGGAAAGAGACCCAGTACTTC
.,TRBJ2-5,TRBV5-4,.,CASRDGPGETQYF,TGTGCCAGCAGGGACGGCCCAGGGGAGACCCAGTACTTC
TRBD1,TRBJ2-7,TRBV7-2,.,CASSLRTGSHEQYF,TGTGCCAGCAGCCTGAGGACAGGGAGCCACGAGCAGTACTTC
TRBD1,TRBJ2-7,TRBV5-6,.,CASSRRRAGGIGNEQYF,TGTGCCAGCAGCCGTCGTAGGGCAGGGGGCATTGGGAACGAGCAGTACTTC
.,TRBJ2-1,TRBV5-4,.,CASSFSDEQFF,TGTGCCAGCAGCTTTAGTGATGAGCAGTTCTTC
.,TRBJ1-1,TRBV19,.,CASSIITPNTEAFF,TGTGCCAGTAGTATTATAACCCCGAACACTGAAGCTTTCTTT
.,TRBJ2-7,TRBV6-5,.,CASSYRPRYEQYF,TGTGCCAGCAGTTACCGCCCCCGCTACGAGCAGTACTTC
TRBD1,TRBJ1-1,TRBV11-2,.,CASRWTGGYTEAFF,TGTGCCAGCAGGTGGACAGGGGGCTACACTGAAGCTTTCTTT
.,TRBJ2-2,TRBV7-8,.,CASRELDTGELFF,TGTGCCAGCAGGGAGCTTGACACCGGGGAGCTGTTTTTT
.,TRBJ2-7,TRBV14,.,CASSQDLGGAYEQYF,TGTGCCAGCAGCCAAGATCTTGGCGGGGCCTACGAGCAGTACTTC
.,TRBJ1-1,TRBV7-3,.,CASSLAVGTEAFF,TGTGCCAGCAGCTTGGCCGTAGGAACTGAAGCTTTCTTT
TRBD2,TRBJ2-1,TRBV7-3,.,CASSLRLAGNNEQFF,TGTGCCAGCAGCTTAAGGCTAGCGGGAAACAATGAGCAGTTCTTC
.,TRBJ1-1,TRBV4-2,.,CASSQNGRLNTEAFF,TGTGCCAGCAGCCAGAACGGACGGTTGAACACTGAAGCTTTCTTT
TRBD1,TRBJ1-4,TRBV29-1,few,CSVRGTVFEKLFF,TGCAGCGTCCGAGGGACAGTTTTTGAAAAACTGTTTTTT
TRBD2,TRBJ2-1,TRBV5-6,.,CASSSMARGLFF,TGTGCCAGCAGCTCCATGGCGCGGGGGTTGTTCTTC